The clone carrying this T cell receptor beta chain was seen a few times. The CDR3 runs 15 residues. The germline V gene encodes CDR1 LNHNV and CDR2 YYDKDF (reference sequence). Trimming cost V 9 bases and J 0 bases, with 16 bases left between them. This specimen comes from a study of response to subunit inactivated influenza vaccine. From the RT-PCR reads, TCRdb called clonotypes with MiXCR, one entry per CDR3 protein. The top ten clones hold approximately 10% of a sample with 550,000 to 800,000 distinct CDR3 sequences, 15% to 19% of them seen once. The chain uses TRBV15 and TRBJ2-3; perhaps TRBD2 as D (5 bases). The source is a man between 50 and 59 years old who received an inactivated influenza vaccine. Specimen: PBMCs from blood, collected 11 to 12 days after vaccination. The DNA for the CDR3 is TGTGCCACTGGAGCGGTGGGATCTAGCACAGATACGCAGTATTTT. This codes for CATGAVGSSTDTQYF.